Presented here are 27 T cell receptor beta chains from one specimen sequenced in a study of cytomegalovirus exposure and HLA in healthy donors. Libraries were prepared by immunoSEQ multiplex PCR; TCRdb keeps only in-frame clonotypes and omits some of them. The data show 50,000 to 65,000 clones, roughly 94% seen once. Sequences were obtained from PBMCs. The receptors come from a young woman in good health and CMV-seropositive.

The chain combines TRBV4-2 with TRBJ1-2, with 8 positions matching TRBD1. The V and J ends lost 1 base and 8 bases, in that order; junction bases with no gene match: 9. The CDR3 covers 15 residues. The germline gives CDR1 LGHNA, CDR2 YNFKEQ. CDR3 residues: CASSQGTGTVWGYTF. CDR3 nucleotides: TGTGCCAGCAGCCAAGGGACAGGGACGGTGTGGGGCTACACCTTC.

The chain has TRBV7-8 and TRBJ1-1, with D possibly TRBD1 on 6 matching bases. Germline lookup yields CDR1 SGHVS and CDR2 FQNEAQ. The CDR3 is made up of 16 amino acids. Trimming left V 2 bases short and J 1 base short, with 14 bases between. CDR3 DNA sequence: TGTGCCAGCAGCTTATCTGGGGGCGTCGGGAACACTGAAGCTTTCTTT. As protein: CASSLSGGVGNTEAFF.

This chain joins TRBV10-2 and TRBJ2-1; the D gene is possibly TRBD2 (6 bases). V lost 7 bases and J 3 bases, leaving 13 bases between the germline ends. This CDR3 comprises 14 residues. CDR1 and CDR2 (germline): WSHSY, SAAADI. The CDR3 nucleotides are TGCGCCAGCATGTTGGAGGACTACTACAATGAGCAGTTCTTC. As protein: CASMLEDYYNEQFF.

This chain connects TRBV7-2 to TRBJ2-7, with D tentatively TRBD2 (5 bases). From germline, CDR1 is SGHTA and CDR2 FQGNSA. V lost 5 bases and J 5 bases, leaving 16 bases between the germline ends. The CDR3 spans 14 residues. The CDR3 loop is CASSPSWTLDEQYF. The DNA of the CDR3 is TGTGCCAGCAGCCCAAGCTGGACTCTCGACGAGCAGTACTTC.

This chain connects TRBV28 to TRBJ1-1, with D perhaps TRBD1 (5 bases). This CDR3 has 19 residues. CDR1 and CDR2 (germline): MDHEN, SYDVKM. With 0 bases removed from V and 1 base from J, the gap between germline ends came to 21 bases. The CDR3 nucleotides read TGTGCCAGCAGTTTATGGGGATACCGGGCGGGGCGGTCGAACACTGAAGCTTTCTTT. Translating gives CASSLWGYRAGRSNTEAFF.

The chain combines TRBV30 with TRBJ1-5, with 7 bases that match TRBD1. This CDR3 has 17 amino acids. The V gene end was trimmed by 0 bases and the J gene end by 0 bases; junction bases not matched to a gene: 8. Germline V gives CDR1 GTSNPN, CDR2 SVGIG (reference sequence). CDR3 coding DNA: TGTGCCTGGAGTGTAAAGGGGGCTTGGGTTAGCAATCAGCCCCAGCATTTT. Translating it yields CAWSVKGAWVSNQPQHF.

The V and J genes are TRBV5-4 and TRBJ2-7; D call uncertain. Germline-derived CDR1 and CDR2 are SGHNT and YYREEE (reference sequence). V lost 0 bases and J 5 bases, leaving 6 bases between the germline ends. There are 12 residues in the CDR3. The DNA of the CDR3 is TGTGCCAGCAGCTTGGTAGATAACGAGCAGTACTTC. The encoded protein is CASSLVDNEQYF. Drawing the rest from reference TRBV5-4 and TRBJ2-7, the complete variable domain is ETGVTQSPTHLIKTRGQQVTLRCSSQSGHNTVSWYQQALGQGPQFIFQYYREEENGRGNFPPRFSGLQFPNYSSELNVNALELDDSALYLCASSLVDNEQYFGPGTRLTVT.

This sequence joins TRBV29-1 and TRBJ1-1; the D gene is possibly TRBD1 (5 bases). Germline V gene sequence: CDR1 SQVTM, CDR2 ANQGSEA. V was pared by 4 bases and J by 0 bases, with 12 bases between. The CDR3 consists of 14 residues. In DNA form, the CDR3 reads TGCAGCGTTGCTGGACGGACAATGAACACTGAAGCTTTCTTT. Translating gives CSVAGRTMNTEAFF.

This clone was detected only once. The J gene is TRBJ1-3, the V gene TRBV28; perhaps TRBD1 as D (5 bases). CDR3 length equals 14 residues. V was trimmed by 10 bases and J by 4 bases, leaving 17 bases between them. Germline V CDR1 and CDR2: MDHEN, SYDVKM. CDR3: CATSGPGYGNTIYF. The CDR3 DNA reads TGTGCCACTTCCGGGCCAGGGTACGGAAACACCATATATTTT.

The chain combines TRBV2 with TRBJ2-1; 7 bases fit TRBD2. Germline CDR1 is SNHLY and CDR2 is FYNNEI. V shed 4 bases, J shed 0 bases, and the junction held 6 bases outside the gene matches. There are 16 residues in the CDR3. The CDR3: CASSAKRDSSYNEQFF. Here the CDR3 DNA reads TGTGCCAGCAGTGCAAAGCGGGATAGCTCCTACAATGAGCAGTTCTTC.

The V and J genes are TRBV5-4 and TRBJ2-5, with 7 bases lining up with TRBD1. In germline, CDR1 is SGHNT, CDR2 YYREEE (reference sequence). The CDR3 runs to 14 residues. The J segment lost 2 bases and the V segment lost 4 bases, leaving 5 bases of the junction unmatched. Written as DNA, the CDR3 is TGTGCCAGCAGCCAGGGGACAGCTCAAGAGACCCAGTACTTC. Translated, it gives CASSQGTAQETQYF.

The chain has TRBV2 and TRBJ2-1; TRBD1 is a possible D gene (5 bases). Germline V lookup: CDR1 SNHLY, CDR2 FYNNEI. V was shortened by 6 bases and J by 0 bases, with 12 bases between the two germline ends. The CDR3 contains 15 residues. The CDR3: CASRTQGSSYNEQFF. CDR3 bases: TGTGCCAGCAGAACTCAGGGTAGCTCCTACAATGAGCAGTTCTTC.

The CDR3 reads CASSSGSFLIYF. The CDR3 bases are TGTGCCAGCAGTTCCGGGTCGTTCTTGATTTACTTC. The chain links TRBV28 to TRBJ2-7, with D hard to call. Per germline, CDR1 MDHEN and CDR2 SYDVKM. This CDR3 has 12 amino acids. Deletions cut 4 bases from V and 13 bases from J, with 17 bases between.

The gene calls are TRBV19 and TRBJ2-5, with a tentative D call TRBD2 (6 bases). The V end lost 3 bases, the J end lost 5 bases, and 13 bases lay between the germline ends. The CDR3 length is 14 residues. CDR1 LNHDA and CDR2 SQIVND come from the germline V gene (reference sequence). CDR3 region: CASSISGARETQYF. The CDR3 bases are TGTGCCAGTAGTATCTCGGGAGCGAGGGAGACCCAGTACTTC.

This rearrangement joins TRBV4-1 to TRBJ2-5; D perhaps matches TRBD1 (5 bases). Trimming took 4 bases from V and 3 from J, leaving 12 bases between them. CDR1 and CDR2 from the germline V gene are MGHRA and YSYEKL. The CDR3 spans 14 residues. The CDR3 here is CASSLAGKEETQYF. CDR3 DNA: TGCGCCAGCAGCCTCGCAGGGAAAGAAGAGACCCAGTACTTC.

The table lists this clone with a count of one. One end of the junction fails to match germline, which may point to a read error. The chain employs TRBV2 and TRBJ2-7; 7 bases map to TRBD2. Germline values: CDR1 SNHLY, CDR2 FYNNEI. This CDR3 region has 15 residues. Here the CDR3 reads CASKEGGLRGLEQYF. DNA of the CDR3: TGTGCAAGCAAAGAGGGAGGGCTAAGGGGCCTCGAGCAGTACTTC. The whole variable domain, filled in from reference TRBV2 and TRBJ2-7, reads EPEVTQTPSHQVTQMGQEVILRCVPISNHLYFYWYRQILGQKVEFLVSFYNNEISEKSEIFDDQFSVERPDGSNFTLKIRSTKLEDSAMYFCASKEGGLRGLEQYFGPGTRLTVT.

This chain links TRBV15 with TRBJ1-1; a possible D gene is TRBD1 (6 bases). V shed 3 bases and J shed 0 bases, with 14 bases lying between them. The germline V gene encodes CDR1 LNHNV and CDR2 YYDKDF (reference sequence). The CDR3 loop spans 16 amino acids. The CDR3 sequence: CATSSTRTGMNTEAFF. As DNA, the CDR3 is TGTGCCACCAGCAGCACACGCACAGGGATGAACACTGAAGCTTTCTTT.

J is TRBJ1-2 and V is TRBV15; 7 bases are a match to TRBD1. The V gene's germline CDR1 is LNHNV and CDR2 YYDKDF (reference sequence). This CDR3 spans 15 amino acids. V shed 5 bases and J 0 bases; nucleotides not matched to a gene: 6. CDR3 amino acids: CATSPGTEANYGYTF. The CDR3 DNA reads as TGTGCCACCAGCCCCGGGACAGAAGCTAACTATGGCTACACCTTC. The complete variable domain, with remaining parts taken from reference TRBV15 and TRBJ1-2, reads DAMVIQNPRYQVTQFGKPVTLSCSQTLNHNVMYWYQQKSSQAPKLLFHYYDKDFNNEADTPDNFQSRRPNTSFCFLDIRSPGLGDTAMYLCATSPGTEANYGYTFGSGTRLTVV.

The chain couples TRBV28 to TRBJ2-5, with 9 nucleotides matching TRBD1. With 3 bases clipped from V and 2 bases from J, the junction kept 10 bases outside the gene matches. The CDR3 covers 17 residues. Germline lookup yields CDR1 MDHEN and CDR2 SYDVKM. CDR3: CASSFLRDREDQETQYF. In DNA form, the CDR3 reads TGTGCCAGCAGTTTCCTGAGGGACAGGGAGGATCAAGAGACCCAGTACTTC.

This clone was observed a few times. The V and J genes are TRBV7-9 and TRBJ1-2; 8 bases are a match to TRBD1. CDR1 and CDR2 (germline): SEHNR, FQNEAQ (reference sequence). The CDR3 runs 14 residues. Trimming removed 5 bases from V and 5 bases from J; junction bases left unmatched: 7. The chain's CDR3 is CASSAEGTGYGYTF. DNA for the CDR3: TGTGCCAGCAGCGCCGAAGGGACAGGATATGGCTACACCTTC.

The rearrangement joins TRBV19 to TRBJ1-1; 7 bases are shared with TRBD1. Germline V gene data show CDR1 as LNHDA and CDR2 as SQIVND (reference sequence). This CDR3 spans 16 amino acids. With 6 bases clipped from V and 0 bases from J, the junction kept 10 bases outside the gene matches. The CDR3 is CASSLYRTGLNTEAFF. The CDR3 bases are TGTGCCAGTAGCTTATATCGGACAGGCCTGAACACTGAAGCTTTCTTT.

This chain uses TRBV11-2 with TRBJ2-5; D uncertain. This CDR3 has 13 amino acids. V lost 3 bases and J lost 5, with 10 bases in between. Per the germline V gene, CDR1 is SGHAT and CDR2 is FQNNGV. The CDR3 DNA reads TGTGCCAGCAGCTTGGGTATCGGGGAGACCCAGTACTTC. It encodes CASSLGIGETQYF.

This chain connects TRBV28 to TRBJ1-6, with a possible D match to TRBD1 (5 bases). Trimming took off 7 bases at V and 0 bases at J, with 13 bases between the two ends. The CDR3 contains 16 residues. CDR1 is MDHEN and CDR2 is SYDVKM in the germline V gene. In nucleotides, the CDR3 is TGTGCCAGCAACCCCAGAAGGGGCTCCTATAATTCACCCCTCCACTTT. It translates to CASNPRRGSYNSPLHF.

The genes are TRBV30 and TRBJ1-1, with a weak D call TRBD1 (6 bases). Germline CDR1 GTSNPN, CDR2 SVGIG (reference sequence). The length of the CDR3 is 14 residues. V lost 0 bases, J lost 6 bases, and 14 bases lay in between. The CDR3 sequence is CAWSVLTGWAEAFF. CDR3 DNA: TGTGCCTGGAGTGTCCTCACAGGGTGGGCTGAAGCTTTCTTT.

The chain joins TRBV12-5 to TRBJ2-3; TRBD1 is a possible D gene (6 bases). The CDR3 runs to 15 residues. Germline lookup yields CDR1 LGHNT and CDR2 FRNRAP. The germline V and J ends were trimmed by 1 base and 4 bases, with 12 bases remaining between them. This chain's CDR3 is CASGLDREGADTQYF. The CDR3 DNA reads TGTGCTAGTGGTTTGGACAGGGAAGGAGCAGATACGCAGTATTTT.

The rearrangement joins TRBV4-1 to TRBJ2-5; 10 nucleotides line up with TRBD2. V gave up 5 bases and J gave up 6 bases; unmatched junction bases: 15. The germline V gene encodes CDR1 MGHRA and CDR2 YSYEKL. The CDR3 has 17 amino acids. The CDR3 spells CASSLGLAREMRKTQYF. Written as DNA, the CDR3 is TGCGCCAGCAGCTTGGGACTAGCGCGGGAGATGAGGAAGACCCAGTACTTC.

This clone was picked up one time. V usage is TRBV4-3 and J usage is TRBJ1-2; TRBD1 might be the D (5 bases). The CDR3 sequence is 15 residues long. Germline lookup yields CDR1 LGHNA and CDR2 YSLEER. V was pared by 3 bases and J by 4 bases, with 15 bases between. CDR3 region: CASSQIRGGGYGYTF. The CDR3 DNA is TGCGCCAGCAGCCAGATCCGGGGGGGAGGCTATGGCTACACCTTC.